Below, 25 T cell receptor beta chains from the same sample are listed, as sequenced in a study of T cells after yellow fever vaccination (dated by TCRdb to the late 2010s). The receptor library was made with 5' RACE. TCRdb records Illumina NovaSeq 6000 as the sequencer. TCRdb handled the public reads itself, with Q25 trimming in fastp and clone calling in MiXCR, and kept productive beta chains. Entries that share a CDR3 protein sequence are merged under the most common genes and DNA. The sample records more than 300,000 distinct CDR3 sequences, about 10% of which are singletons. The ten largest clones capture 3% to 4% of the sample. The treatment or condition label on this specimen signifies: live attenuated yellow fever vaccine strain. Sequencing used CD4+ T cells sorted from PBMCs, obtained 45 days after the yellow fever booster vaccination. The receptors were gathered from a man aged 18 to 30 who received the YFV17D yellow fever vaccine.

V is TRBV6-5 and J is TRBJ1-2; D gene uncertain. Germline CDR1 MNHEY, CDR2 SVGAGI. The CDR3 extends over 12 amino acids. V was clipped by 4 bases and J by 8 bases, with 11 bases between them. This CDR3 reads CASSSDLGGYTF. In nucleotides, the CDR3 is TGTGCCAGCAGTTCGGACCTAGGGGGCTACACCTTC.

This clonotype was recorded at least ten times. CDR3 sequence: CASSLSLATDTQYF. The CDR3 nucleotides read TGTGCCAGCAGCTTATCCCTAGCCACAGATACGCAGTATTTT. The genes are TRBV7-9 and TRBJ2-3, with D possibly TRBD2 on 5 matching bases. CDR3 length: 14 amino acids. The V end lost 2 bases, the J end lost 2 bases, and 8 bases lay between the germline ends. CDR1 and CDR2 from the germline V gene are SEHNR and FQNEAQ (reference sequence).

This clonotype has only a few counts. The chain is built from TRBV2 and TRBJ2-1; 7 bases are shared with TRBD2. The V gene end was trimmed by 4 bases and the J gene end by 5 bases; junction bases not matched to a gene: 2. The CDR3 consists of 13 residues. CDR1 and CDR2 from the germline V gene are SNHLY and FYNNEI. CDR3 region: CASSGTSDNEQFF. CDR3 coding DNA: TGTGCCAGCAGTGGAACTAGCGACAATGAGCAGTTCTTC.

This chain links TRBV10-3 with TRBJ2-1; perhaps TRBD2 as D (6 bases). The germline V gene encodes CDR1 ENHRY and CDR2 SYGVKD. This CDR3 region has 13 residues. Between the trimmed V and J ends, which lost 10 bases and 6 bases, there was a span of 16 bases. CDR3: CATAGRHFNEQFF. CDR3 nucleotides: TGTGCCACTGCCGGGAGACACTTCAATGAGCAGTTCTTC.

The J gene is TRBJ1-5, the V gene TRBV12-3 or TRBV12-4; D ambiguous. The CDR3 spans 18 residues. Trimming shortened V by 5 bases and J by 0 bases, and 20 bases separated the two germline ends. The chain's CDR3 is CASSLLGWEPSSNQPQHF. The CDR3 DNA is TGTGCCAGCAGTCTCCTGGGGTGGGAACCCTCTAGCAATCAGCCCCAGCATTTT.

This clonotype came up once. The chain recombines TRBV4-3 with TRBJ2-3; the match to TRBD2 covers 10 bases. Trimming cost V 1 base and J 0 bases; bases outside gene matches: 4. CDR1 and CDR2 (germline): LGHNA, YSLEER. The CDR3 consists of 17 residues. DNA for the CDR3: TGCGCCAGCAGCCAAGTGGCTAGCGGGGGTAGCACAGATACGCAGTATTTT. Protein sequence: CASSQVASGGSTDTQYF.

A few counts support this clonotype. The gene calls are TRBV7-9 and TRBJ1-1; a weak D match, TRBD1 (5 bases). This CDR3 has 14 residues. The V end lost 4 bases, the J end lost 0 bases, and 9 bases lay between the germline ends. Germline loops: CDR1 SEHNR, CDR2 FQNEAQ (reference sequence). The DNA of the CDR3 is TGTGCCAGCAGCTACCAGGGCCTGAACACTGAAGCTTTCTTT. This encodes CASSYQGLNTEAFF.

The chain carries TRBV7-9 and TRBJ2-7; possible D gene TRBD2, 6 bases. V was cut by 5 bases and J by 4 bases, with 12 bases left in between. Germline V gives CDR1 SEHNR, CDR2 FQNEAQ (reference sequence). The CDR3 runs to 13 residues. This CDR3 is CASSQLGGYEQYV. In DNA, the CDR3 is TGTGCCAGCAGCCAACTGGGGGGTTACGAGCAGTACGTC.

The J gene is TRBJ1-5, the V gene TRBV9; a possible D gene is TRBD1 (6 bases). This CDR3 contains 15 residues. Germline V CDR1 and CDR2: SGDLS, YYNGEE. V lost 0 bases and J 5 bases, leaving 12 bases between the germline ends. CDR3 bases: TGTGCCAGCAGCGTAGACGGGGACACTTATCAGCCCCAGCATTTT. It is translated as CASSVDGDTYQPQHF. The full variable domain, with the rest looked up from reference TRBV9 and TRBJ1-5, is DSGVTQTPKHLITATGQRVTLRCSPRSGDLSVYWYQQSLDQGLQFLIQYYNGEERAKGNILERFSAQQFPDLHSELNLSSLELGDSALYFCASSVDGDTYQPQHFGDGTRLSIL.

The rearrangement links TRBV10-3 to TRBJ1-2; D uncertain. The ends were cut back, 6 bases at V and 6 bases at J, with 17 bases in the middle. The length of the CDR3 is 14 residues. Germline lookup yields CDR1 ENHRY and CDR2 SYGVKD. The CDR3 sequence: CAIRGLGQANGYTF. DNA of the CDR3: TGTGCCATCAGGGGTCTTGGGCAGGCCAATGGCTACACCTTC.

V and J are TRBV20-1 and TRBJ2-5; TRBD1 matches at 8 bases. The CDR3 spans 14 residues. The trim removed 1 base at V and 1 base at J, leaving 2 bases unmatched. The germline gives CDR1 DFQATT, CDR2 SNEGSKA (reference sequence). The DNA for the CDR3 is TGCAGTGCTAGAGGGGGGACAGGCCAAGAGACCCAGTACTTC. Protein sequence: CSARGGTGQETQYF.

This clonotype was observed many times. V and J are TRBV5-1 and TRBJ2-2, with 7 bases aligning to TRBD1. Trimming cost V 5 bases and J 5 bases; bases outside gene matches: 6. This CDR3 is built from 14 residues. The germline V gene encodes CDR1 SGHRS and CDR2 YFSETQ. CDR3: CASSMQGETGELFF. CDR3 nucleotides: TGCGCCAGCAGTATGCAGGGGGAGACCGGGGAGCTGTTTTTT.

The CDR3 DNA sequence: TGCAGTGCTACTTTGCCCGGCGCAAATCCCCTCCACTTT. As protein: CSATLPGANPLHF. The chain is built from TRBV20-1 and TRBJ1-6; D not resolved. The V and J ends lost 4 bases and 13 bases respectively, with 17 bases between them. In germline, CDR1 is DFQATT, CDR2 SNEGSKA (reference sequence). The CDR3 spans 13 residues.

This clonotype was counted ten times or more. CDR3 coding DNA: TGTGCCAGCAGTTTGGGACTAGCGGGGGGTTATGAGCAGTTCTTC. Protein product: CASSLGLAGGYEQFF. This chain links TRBV12-3 or TRBV12-4 with TRBJ2-1; 15 nucleotides align to TRBD2. Unmatched junction bases numbered 2, after V lost 3 bases and J lost 8 bases. The CDR3 spans 15 residues.

This clonotype appeared a few times. J is TRBJ1-6 and V is TRBV7-9, with 8 bases identical to TRBD1. The V gene's germline CDR1 is SEHNR and CDR2 FQNEAQ (reference sequence). Trimming cost V 2 bases and J 10 bases; bases outside gene matches: 7. CDR3 size: 15 residues. The CDR3 spells CASSLFDRGGSPLHF. The CDR3 nucleotides read TGTGCCAGCAGCTTATTTGACAGGGGAGGATCACCCCTCCACTTT.

The chain carries TRBV6-5 and TRBJ2-3; 7 bases are shared with TRBD2. Germline CDR1 is MNHEY and CDR2 is SVGAGI. J gave up 15 bases and V 10 bases, and 13 bases lay outside the gene matches. The CDR3 is 11 amino acids. The CDR3 sequence is CATRLSGNSYF. CDR3 coding DNA: TGTGCCACCCGACTAAGCGGGAATTCCTATTTT.

In this sample, this clonotype turned up a few times. V and J are TRBV28 and TRBJ2-7, with unresolved D. The CDR3 length is 12 residues. CDR1 and CDR2 from the germline V gene are MDHEN and SYDVKM. Trimming shortened V by 3 bases and J by 7 bases, and 10 bases separated the two germline ends. CDR3 DNA: TGTGCCAGCAGTTTGCTCTTAGGGGAGCAGTACGTC. The encoded protein is CASSLLLGEQYV.

This chain joins TRBV12-3 or TRBV12-4 and TRBJ2-1, with D possibly TRBD1 on 6 matching bases. Trimming removed 6 bases from V and 8 bases from J, with 14 bases in between. This CDR3 region has 13 residues. Written as DNA, the CDR3 is TGTGCCAGCAGAATCACAGGGTGGGATGAGCAGTTCTTC. It yields the protein CASRITGWDEQFF.

This clonotype was detected a few times. The chain combines TRBV28 with TRBJ1-5, with 8 bases lining up with TRBD1. Per the germline V gene, CDR1 is MDHEN and CDR2 is SYDVKM. This CDR3 is 16 amino acids long. After removal of 6 bases from V and 7 bases from J, the junction contained 14 bases not matched to a gene. CDR3 sequence reads: CASRGAQGGFDQPQHF. DNA of the CDR3: TGTGCCAGCAGAGGGGCACAGGGGGGTTTCGACCAGCCCCAGCATTTT. The variable domain in full, with the rest retrieved from reference TRBV28 and TRBJ1-5, is DVKVTQSSRYLVKRTGEKVFLECVQDMDHENMFWYRQDPGLGLRLIYFSYDVKMKEKGDIPEGYSVSREKKERFSLILESASTNQTSMYLCASRGAQGGFDQPQHFGDGTRLSIL.

This clonotype was seen only a few times. V usage is TRBV5-4 and J usage is TRBJ1-2, with 10 nucleotides matching TRBD1. The junction had 9 bases not matched to a gene; V was cut back by 3 bases and J by 7 bases. Germline CDR1 reads SGHNT; CDR2 reads YYREEE (reference sequence). This CDR3 is built from 15 residues. This chain's CDR3 is CASSSRGTGALGYTF. The CDR3 DNA reads as TGTGCCAGCAGCTCCCGAGGGACAGGGGCCCTTGGCTACACCTTC.

The V and J genes are TRBV5-1 and TRBJ2-5; 9 nucleotides match TRBD1. Germline loops: CDR1 SGHRS, CDR2 YFSETQ. CDR3 size: 17 residues. V was pared by 4 bases and J by 4 bases, with 14 bases of the junction left unmatched. CDR3 nucleotide sequence: TGCGCCAGCAGCCAAAAGGGGGGACAGGGTATTGGAGAGACCCAGTACTTC. Translating it yields CASSQKGGQGIGETQYF.

This chain uses TRBV2 with TRBJ1-2, with a tentative D call TRBD1 (6 bases). V gave up 4 bases and J gave up 2 bases, with 14 bases separating them. The CDR3 runs to 15 residues. Germline V gene sequence: CDR1 SNHLY, CDR2 FYNNEI. The CDR3 DNA follows: TGTGCCAGCAGTGTCCAGGGGTGGGGGAACTATGGCTACACCTTC. Translating it yields CASSVQGWGNYGYTF.

This clonotype was seen only a few times. V is TRBV5-1 and J is TRBJ2-7; tentatively, D is TRBD2 (6 bases). The CDR3 consists of 12 residues. Trimming shortened V by 1 base and J by 6 bases, and 8 bases separated the two germline ends. CDR1 and CDR2 from the germline V gene are SGHRS and YFSETQ. The CDR3 here is CASSLSGGEQYF. The CDR3 DNA reads as TGCGCCAGCAGCTTGTCCGGGGGCGAGCAGTACTTC.

This clonotype was recorded a few times. This chain links TRBV7-9 with TRBJ2-5; no clear D gene. Deletions cut 5 bases from V and 5 bases from J, with 6 bases between. Germline V gene data show CDR1 as SEHNR and CDR2 as FQNEAQ (reference sequence). The CDR3 runs to 11 residues. For the CDR3, the DNA is TGTGCCAGCAGCCCCGTCGAGACCCAGTACTTC. Amino acids: CASSPVETQYF.

This clonotype showed up just a few times. V gene TRBV21-1 combines with J gene TRBJ2-7; the D segment call TRBD1 is taken from the table without a DNA check. TRBV21-1 corresponds to a pseudogene. The CDR3 sequence is 15 residues long. CDR3 sequence (DNA): TGTGCCAGCAGCACCGAACAGGGGGAATACTACGAGCAGTACGTC. Translating it yields CASSTEQGEYYEQYV.